These T cell receptor beta chains were read from a single sample in a study of beta chain features in type 1 diabetes. Here immunoSEQ multiplex PCR was the method, and the copy in TCRdb shows in-frame clones only, minus some. The sample has roughly 700,000 clones, 10% to 15% seen once. Sequenced material: naive CD4+ T cells from blood. The receptor source for this set is a man younger than 35 with type 1 diabetes. The conserved cysteine and the conserved F or W are not part of the CDR3 here. A D gene is named only where the DNA matches it firmly.

CDR3,V,D
ASSLDPPVEQY,TRBV7-2,.
ASRPPGRGHTDTQY,TRBV27,.
ASSRGPLKEQY,TRBV9,.
ASSLGLAGVTDTQY,TRBV7-8,TRBD2
ASSYSRGPYNEQF,TRBV6-6,.
AWTTQGGTEAF,TRBV30,.
ASSSSSYEQY,TRBV27,.
ASSPTEDTQY,TRBV18,.
ASSQLGRGIQGPKIGETQY,TRBV23-1,TRBD1
ASSQDTIYGYT,TRBV5-4,.
ASSVQGDGNTIY,TRBV6-5,.
ASSLADRGNQPQH,TRBV7-9,TRBD1
AWSVAGASRGYT,TRBV30,.
ASSLPGQGAPLF,TRBV2,TRBD1
ASSKGLGLGPMVQETQY,TRBV21-1,.
ASSGGGNQPQH,TRBV25-1,.
ASSVVSDYWSNQPQH,TRBV9,.
AWSSTGGKAF,TRBV30,TRBD1
AWTGQGNSPLH,TRBV30,TRBD1